The text below deals with one T cell receptor beta chain. CDR3 length: 14 residues. Trimming removed 4 bases from V and 2 bases from J, with 8 bases in between. CDR1 is KGHDR and CDR2 is SFDVKD in the germline V gene. Authors' methods: Reference gene primer amplification in the assay estimated nucleated cell counts. Some clones are missing from TCRdb's copy, which holds only in-frame ones; the method was immunoSEQ multiplex PCR. Clonal size and the V and J genes are those of that table, whereas D and trimming came from the DNA. The data hold more than 80,000 clones, with around nine tenths observed a single time. The data belong to a study of blood T cell repertoires in COVID-19. Across the whole study: Samples of COVID-19 (acute and convalescent) were obtained from the United States, Italy and Spain. PBMCs, B-cell-depleted T cells, or T cells were the source of the cDNA or gDNA that made up the material.

The TCR sequence derives from a man aged 40-49 years with acute or convalescent COVID-19. The V call is TRBV24-1, the J call TRBJ2-1, with D possibly TRBD1 on 6 matching bases. The sequenced sample was peripheral blood. CDR3 amino acids: CATSDWDTYNEQFF. The DNA of the CDR3 is TGTGCCACCAGTGACTGGGACACCTACAATGAGCAGTTCTTC.